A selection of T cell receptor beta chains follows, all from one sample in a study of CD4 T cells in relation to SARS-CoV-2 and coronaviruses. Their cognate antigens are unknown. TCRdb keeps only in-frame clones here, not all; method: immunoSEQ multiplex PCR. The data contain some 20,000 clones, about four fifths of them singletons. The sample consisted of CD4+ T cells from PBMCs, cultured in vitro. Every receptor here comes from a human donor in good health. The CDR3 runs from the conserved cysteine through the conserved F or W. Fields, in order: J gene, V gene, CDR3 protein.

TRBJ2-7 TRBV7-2 CASSLQGPYEQYF
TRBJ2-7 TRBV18 CASSPRTGFAYEQYF
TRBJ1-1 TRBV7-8 CASSLEVSGERIEAFF
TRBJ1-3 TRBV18 CASSPNQQGYSGNTIYF
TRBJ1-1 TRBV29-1 CSVPLGVMNTEAFF
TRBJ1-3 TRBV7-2 CASSPDSGGMPRRNTIYF
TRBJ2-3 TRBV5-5 CASSGTGVRDTQYF
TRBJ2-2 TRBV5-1 CASSLAGTGNTGELFF
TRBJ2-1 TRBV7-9 CASSLVAATHNEQFF
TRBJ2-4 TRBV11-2 CASSSTDRGGKNIQYF
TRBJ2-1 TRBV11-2 CASSAPTGRPAYNEQFF
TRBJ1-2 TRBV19 CASSIGAGADYGYTF
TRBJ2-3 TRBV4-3 CASSQDPGLGDTQYF
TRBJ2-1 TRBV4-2 CASSQGLGTGNEQFF
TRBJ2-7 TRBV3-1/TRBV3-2 CASRRQGAYEQYF
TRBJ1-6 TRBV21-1 CASSKRKDSPLHF
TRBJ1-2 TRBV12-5 CASGSQLTTEQGANYGYTF
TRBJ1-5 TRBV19 CASSMAVLGPQHF
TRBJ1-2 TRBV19 CASSMVYRGDYGYTF
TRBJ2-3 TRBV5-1 CASSLAGQGTDTQYF
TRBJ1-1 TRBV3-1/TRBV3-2 CASSQAGVTEAFF
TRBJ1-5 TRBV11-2 CASSPVVGARGQPQHF
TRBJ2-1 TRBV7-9 CASSGYSRSSYNEQFF
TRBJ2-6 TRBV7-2 CASLSGGANVLTF